This T cell receptor (beta chain) emerged from a study of OX40 agonist ivuxolimab in advanced cancers. Across the study: Patients were treated with intravenous ivuxolimab, dosed at 0.01 to 10 mg/kg and infused every 2 weeks. A diagnosis of hepatocellular carcinoma, melanoma, renal cell or head and neck cancer was present in dose-escalation patients. Study-wide points: More expanded clones were found, on average, in CD8+ than in CD4+ T cells. Partly responding patients at 0.1-3.0 mg/kg showed some of the smallest clonal expansion.

In germline, CDR1 is SGHRS, CDR2 YFSETQ. The ends were cut back, 1 base at V and 0 bases at J, with 11 bases in the middle. The CDR3 consists of 15 residues. Sequenced by immunoSEQ multiplex PCR; TCRdb stores in-frame clones only, minus some. This table has around 76,000 clones, about 82% appearing once. Turning to this clone: As yet, its antigen is unknown.

The source of this sequence is an adult with an advanced solid tumor such as melanoma, head and neck, liver or kidney cancer. The chain links TRBV5-1 to TRBJ2-7; D not certain. The source material was CD4+ or CD8+ T cells sorted from blood, sampled in a trial of the OX40 agonist ivuxolimab. Written as DNA, the CDR3 is TGCGCCAGCAGCTTGACAGTCTTAAGCTCCTACGAGCAGTACTTC. Amino acid sequence: CASSLTVLSSYEQYF.